Listed below are T cell receptor beta chains from one sample, sequenced in a study of STAT3 mutations in large granular lymphocyte leukemia. The repertoire was sequenced with immunoSEQ multiplex PCR; TCRdb's copy has only in-frame clones and lacks some. The table records 20,000 to 30,000 clones, 85% to 95% of them present only once. The sample comprised peripheral blood mononuclear cells. The receptors originated from a man in his forties with T-cell large granular lymphocyte leukemia. Some clones in this sample may be carry-over from other donors' samples. Each CDR3 is given with its conserved first and last residue. D genes are given only for firm matches. Clone size is given for some rows only: seen once, a few or many times, or a class if the clone is expanded.

. TRBJ2-3 TRBV7-8 . CASSPRAPGTDTQYF TGTGCCAGCAGCCCACGTGCTCCAGGCACAGATACGCAGTATTTT
. TRBJ1-6 TRBV4-3 . CASSPSKDSPLHF TGCGCCAGCAGCCCGTCCAAGGACTCACCCCTCCACTTT
. TRBJ1-2 TRBV6-5 TRBD1 CASSYFGQGDGYTF TGTGCCAGCAGTTACTTCGGACAGGGTGACGGCTACACCTTC
. TRBJ2-6 TRBV12-5 . CASGFTGRRTSGANVLTF TGTGCTAGTGGTTTCACAGGGAGACGGACCTCTGGGGCCAACGTCCTGACTTTC
. TRBJ2-2 TRBV4-2 TRBD2 CASSQRTSGGGELFF TGTGCCAGCAGCCAAAGGACTAGCGGGGGCGGGGAGCTGTTTTTT
. TRBJ1-1 TRBV25-1 . CASGSGRAGSTEAFF TGTGCCAGCGGATCGGGGAGGGCTGGGAGCACTGAAGCTTTCTTT
. TRBJ2-7 TRBV5-1 . CASSIPGYEQYF TGCGCCAGCAGCATCCCGGGATACGAGCAGTACTTC
. TRBJ2-7 TRBV5-1 . CASSLAAGSYEQYF TGCGCCAGCAGCTTGGCTGCGGGGAGCTACGAGCAGTACTTC
. TRBJ1-6 TRBV23-1 . CASTLLARKDSPLHF TGCGCCAGCACCCTTCTAGCCAGAAAAGATTCACCCCTCCACTTT
. TRBJ2-7 TRBV11-3 . CASSLERDYEQYF TGTGCCAGCAGCTTGGAAAGGGACTACGAGCAGTACTTC
once TRBJ2-1 TRBV28 . CASRSGEQFF TGTGCCAGCAGGTCGGGGGAGCAGTTCTTC
. TRBJ2-1 TRBV6-6 . CASSQGNYNEQFF TGTGCCAGCAGTCAGGGAAACTACAATGAGCAGTTCTTC
. TRBJ2-1 TRBV4-1 TRBD2 CASNQGPGLAEQFF TGCGCCAGCAACCAAGGACCCGGACTAGCGGAGCAGTTCTTC
. TRBJ2-7 TRBV6-5 TRBD1 CASSYGTDSYEQYF TGTGCCAGCAGTTACGGGACAGATTCCTACGAGCAGTACTTC
once TRBJ1-6 TRBV4-3 . CASSQDAGAWSPLHF TGCGCCAGCAGCCAAGATGCGGGGGCTTGGTCACCCCTCCACTTT
. TRBJ1-1 TRBV5-1 . CASSPGGNTEAFF TGCGCCAGCAGCCCTGGGGGGAACACTGAAGCTTTCTTT
. TRBJ1-5 TRBV7-9 . CASSLGRGRGGNQPQHF TGTGCCAGCAGCTTAGGAAGAGGGAGGGGTGGCAATCAGCCCCAGCATTTT
. TRBJ1-5 TRBV6-5 TRBD1 CASKQGAHQPQHF TGTGCCAGCAAGCAGGGGGCGCATCAGCCCCAGCATTTT
. TRBJ1-5 TRBV6-6 . CASRLTGTHQPQHF TGTGCCAGCAGGCTTACAGGGACCCACCAGCCCCAGCATTTT
. TRBJ1-2 TRBV4-3 . CASSQDVGGWDYGYTF TGCGCCAGCAGCCAAGATGTCGGGGGTTGGGACTATGGCTACACCTTC
. TRBJ1-1 TRBV7-8 . CASSSSYSNTEAFF TGTGCCAGCAGCTCGTCCTATTCGAACACTGAAGCTTTCTTT
. TRBJ2-3 TRBV5-5 . CASSSWDTDTQYF TGTGCCAGCAGCTCATGGGACACAGATACGCAGTATTTT
. TRBJ1-6 TRBV6-6 . CASNYQQGYNSPLHF TGTGCCAGCAACTACCAACAGGGTTACAATTCACCCCTCCACTTT
. TRBJ2-7 TRBV2 . CASSEAQAPYEQYF TGTGCCAGCAGTGAAGCACAGGCCCCCTACGAGCAGTACTTC
. TRBJ2-7 TRBV18 . CASSPPEQSGEQYF TGTGCCAGCTCACCACCGGAACAATCCGGCGAGCAGTACTTC
. TRBJ1-4 TRBV18 TRBD1 CASSPGGTNEKLFF TGTGCCAGCTCGCCAGGGGGCACTAATGAAAAACTGTTTTTT
. TRBJ2-7 TRBV13 TRBD1 CASSLIGPDRGVYEQYF TGTGCCAGCAGCTTAATAGGTCCCGACAGGGGGGTCTACGAGCAGTACTTC
. TRBJ2-7 TRBV20-1 . CSATLVIEQYF TGCAGTGCTACTTTGGTTATTGAGCAGTACTTC
. TRBJ2-5 TRBV7-9 TRBD2 CASSPSGGETQYF TGTGCCAGCAGCCCAAGCGGGGGCGAGACCCAGTACTTC
. TRBJ2-7 TRBV21-1 . CASSKVRTYEQYF TGTGCCAGCAGCAAAGTCAGGACATACGAGCAGTACTTC
few TRBJ2-7 TRBV19 TRBD1 CASSTPGGSYEQYF TGTGCCAGTAGTACCCCAGGGGGTTCCTACGAGCAGTACTTC
. TRBJ1-1 TRBV5-4 TRBD1 CASPGGQVDLNTEAFF TGTGCCAGCCCCGGGGGACAGGTTGATTTGAACACTGAAGCTTTCTTT
. TRBJ1-6 TRBV19 . CASSTLNNSPLHF TGTGCCAGTAGTACCCTCAATAATTCACCCCTCCACTTT
. TRBJ1-4 TRBV6-5 . CASSYSFQPGEKLFF TGTGCCAGCAGTTACTCGTTCCAGCCGGGTGAAAAACTGTTTTTT
. TRBJ1-6 TRBV7-9 . CASSQDNYNSPLHF TGTGCCAGCAGCCAGGACAACTATAATTCACCCCTCCACTTT
. TRBJ2-5 TRBV30 . CAWSIWETQYF TGTGCCTGGAGTATATGGGAGACCCAGTACTTC
. TRBJ1-1 TRBV5-1 . CASSLGGAGTEAFF TGCGCCAGCAGCTTAGGGGGGGCGGGCACTGAAGCTTTCTTT
. TRBJ2-7 TRBV5-6 . CASSLRQAAYEQYF TGTGCCAGCAGCTTGAGACAAGCGGCCTACGAGCAGTACTTC
. TRBJ1-1 TRBV7-2 . CASSLGRTGRTEAFF TGTGCCAGCAGCTTAGGCCGAACAGGACGCACTGAAGCTTTCTTT